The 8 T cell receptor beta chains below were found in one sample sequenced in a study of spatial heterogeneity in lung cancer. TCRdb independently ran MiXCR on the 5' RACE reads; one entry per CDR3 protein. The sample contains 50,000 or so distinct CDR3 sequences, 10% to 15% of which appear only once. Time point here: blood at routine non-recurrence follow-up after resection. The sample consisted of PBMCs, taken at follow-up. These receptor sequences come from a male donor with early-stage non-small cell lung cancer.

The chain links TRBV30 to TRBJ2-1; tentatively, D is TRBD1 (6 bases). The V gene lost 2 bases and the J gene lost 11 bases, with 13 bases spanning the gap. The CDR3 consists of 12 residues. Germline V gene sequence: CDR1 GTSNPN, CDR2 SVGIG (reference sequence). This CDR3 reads CAWSTSRGKQFF. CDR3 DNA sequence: TGTGCCTGGAGTACCTCCAGGGGCAAGCAGTTCTTC. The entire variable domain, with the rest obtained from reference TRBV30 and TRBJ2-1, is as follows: SQTIHQWPATLVQPVGSPLSLECTVEGTSNPNLYWYRQAAGRGLQLLFYSVGIGQISSEVPQNLSASRPQDRQFILSSKKLLLSDSGFYLCAWSTSRGKQFFGPGTRLTVL.

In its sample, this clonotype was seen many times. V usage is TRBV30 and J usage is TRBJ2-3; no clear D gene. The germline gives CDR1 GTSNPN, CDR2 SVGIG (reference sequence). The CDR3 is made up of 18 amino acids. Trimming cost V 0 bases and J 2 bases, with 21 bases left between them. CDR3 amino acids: CAWSVRRPSRRYTDTQYF. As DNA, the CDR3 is TGTGCCTGGAGTGTACGGCGACCATCCCGCCGTTACACAGATACGCAGTATTTT.

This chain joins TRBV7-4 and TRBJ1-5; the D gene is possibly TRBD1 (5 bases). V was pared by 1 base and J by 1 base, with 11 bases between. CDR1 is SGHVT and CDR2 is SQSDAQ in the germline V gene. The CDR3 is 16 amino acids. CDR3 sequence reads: CASSLGQGLSNQPQHF. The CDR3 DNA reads TGTGCCAGCAGCTTAGGGCAGGGTTTAAGCAATCAGCCCCAGCATTTT.

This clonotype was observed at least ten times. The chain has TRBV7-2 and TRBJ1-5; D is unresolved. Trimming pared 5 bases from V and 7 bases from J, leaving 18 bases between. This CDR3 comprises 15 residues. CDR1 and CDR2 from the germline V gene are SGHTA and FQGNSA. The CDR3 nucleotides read TGTGCCAGCAGCCCCAAGGGAGTGGAGGGCCAGCCCCAGCATTTT. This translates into CASSPKGVEGQPQHF.

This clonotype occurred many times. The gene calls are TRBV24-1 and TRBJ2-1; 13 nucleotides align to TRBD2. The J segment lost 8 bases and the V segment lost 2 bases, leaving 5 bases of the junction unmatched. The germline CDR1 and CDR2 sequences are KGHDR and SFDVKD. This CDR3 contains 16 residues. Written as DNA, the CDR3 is TGTGCCACCAGTGATTCTGGACTAGCGGGAGTCGATGAGCAGTTCTTC. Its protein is CATSDSGLAGVDEQFF.

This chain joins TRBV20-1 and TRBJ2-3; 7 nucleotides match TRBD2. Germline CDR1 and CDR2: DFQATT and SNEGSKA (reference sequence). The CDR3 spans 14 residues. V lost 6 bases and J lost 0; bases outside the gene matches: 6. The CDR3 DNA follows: TGCAGTGCGTCAAGACTAGCTAGCACAGATACGCAGTATTTT. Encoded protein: CSASRLASTDTQYF.

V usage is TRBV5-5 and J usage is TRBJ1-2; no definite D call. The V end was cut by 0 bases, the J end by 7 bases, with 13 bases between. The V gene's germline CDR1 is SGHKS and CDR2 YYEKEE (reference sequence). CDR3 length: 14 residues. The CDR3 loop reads CASSLASGPSGYTF. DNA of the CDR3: TGTGCCAGCAGCTTGGCATCGGGCCCGAGTGGCTACACCTTC.

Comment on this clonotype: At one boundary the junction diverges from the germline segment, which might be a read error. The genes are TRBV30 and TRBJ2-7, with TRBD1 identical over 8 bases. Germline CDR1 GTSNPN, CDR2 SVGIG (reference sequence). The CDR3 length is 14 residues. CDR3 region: CAWSEAGGEYEQHF. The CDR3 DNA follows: TGTGCCTGGAGTGAGGCAGGGGGCGAGTACGAGCAGCACTTC.